This T cell receptor beta chain was obtained from a study of cytotoxic CD8 clonotypes in ibrutinib-treated CLL. Overall study: In all, 10 to 11 patients were relapsed/refractory, approximately 16 were treatment-naive and 17 were IGHV unmutated.

Worth noting for this clone: Its antigen is unknown.

The CDR3 length is 14 residues. From germline, CDR1 is SNHLY and CDR2 FYNNEI. V was trimmed by 11 bases and J by 2 bases, leaving 19 bases between them. From cryopreserved PBMCs came roughly 2 micrograms of genomic DNA used for TCR beta libraries. The method was immunoSEQ multiplex PCR; TCRdb's version includes in-frame clones alone and lacks a portion of them. This table has roughly 54,000 clones, around three fifths appearing once. Study-wide findings and caveats: Clonality, elevated at ibrutinib response, dropped back toward baseline at progression. Patients had baseline clonality above age-matched healthy donors, and this clonality moved with circulating CD8+ T-cell counts.

The rearrangement uses TRBV2 and TRBJ2-7; unclear D gene. Sample: PBMCs, taken after 24 months of ibrutinib treatment. The sequence was obtained from a human donor with chronic lymphocytic leukemia. CDR3 sequence (DNA): TGTGCCTGCCATGAACGACGGACGACCTACGAGCAGTACTTC. This encodes CACHERRTTYEQYF.